Listed below are T cell receptor beta chains from one sample, sequenced in a study of graft-versus-host responses after intestinal transplantation. The data were produced by immunoSEQ multiplex PCR, yet TCRdb's version contains in-frame clones alone and is incomplete. This table has approximately 10,000 clones, over 60% appearing once. This material consisted of PBMCs, taken about 67 weeks after intestinal transplant. These receptors came from a human patient who received an intestinal transplant, so some T cells may come from the graft donor. CDR3s include the opening cysteine and the closing phenylalanine or tryptophan. Fields, in order: D gene, J gene, V gene, clone size, CDR3 DNA, CDR3 protein. The D gene is left open where the match is weak. Rows give clone size only sometimes, using once, few, many, or a class for an expanded clone.

d_call: -; j_call: TRBJ2-2; v_call: TRBV27; clone_size: -; cdr3_nt: TGTGCCAGCCCAATTAGCCCCAGCACCCCCGGGGAGCTGTTTTTT; cdr3_aa: CASPISPSTPGELFF
d_call: -; j_call: TRBJ1-5; v_call: TRBV19; clone_size: -; cdr3_nt: TGTGCCAGTAGTATCGGGCCGGGTGGCAATCAGCCCCAGCATTTT; cdr3_aa: CASSIGPGGNQPQHF
d_call: -; j_call: TRBJ1-2; v_call: TRBV19; clone_size: -; cdr3_nt: TGTGCCAGTAGTATTGGAATCTGGGGGATAGAAAACTATGGCTACACCTTC; cdr3_aa: CASSIGIWGIENYGYTF
d_call: -; j_call: TRBJ1-2; v_call: TRBV27; clone_size: few; cdr3_nt: TGTGCCAGCAGTTTTAATCCAGGCCCATCGAGGGGCTACACCTTC; cdr3_aa: CASSFNPGPSRGYTF
d_call: TRBD1; j_call: TRBJ2-5; v_call: TRBV11-2; clone_size: -; cdr3_nt: TGTGCCAGCAGCTTTGACAGGGGGAGGGGAGAGACCCAGTACTTC; cdr3_aa: CASSFDRGRGETQYF
d_call: TRBD2; j_call: TRBJ2-1; v_call: TRBV5-1; clone_size: -; cdr3_nt: TGCGCCAGCAGCTTGGGGTGGACTAGCGGGAGCGGGAGTGAGCAGTTCTTC; cdr3_aa: CASSLGWTSGSGSEQFF
d_call: TRBD2; j_call: TRBJ2-5; v_call: TRBV30; clone_size: -; cdr3_nt: TGTGCCTGGGGGGAGGGGGAGACCCAGTACTTC; cdr3_aa: CAWGEGETQYF
d_call: TRBD2; j_call: TRBJ2-5; v_call: TRBV5-1; clone_size: once; cdr3_nt: TGCGCCAGCAGCTTGGGACTAGCGCAAGAGACCCAGTACTTC; cdr3_aa: CASSLGLAQETQYF
d_call: -; j_call: TRBJ2-1; v_call: TRBV9; clone_size: -; cdr3_nt: TGTGCCAGCAGTGCCACGCACAATGAGCAGTTCTTC; cdr3_aa: CASSATHNEQFF
d_call: TRBD1; j_call: TRBJ2-5; v_call: TRBV13; clone_size: -; cdr3_nt: TGTGCCAGCAGCTCAGATACCGAAACAGGGGAAGAGACCCAGTACTTC; cdr3_aa: CASSSDTETGEETQYF
d_call: -; j_call: TRBJ2-4; v_call: TRBV5-6; clone_size: -; cdr3_nt: TGTGCCAGCAGCTCTCAGGGACAACTAGCCAAAAACATTCAGTACTTC; cdr3_aa: CASSSQGQLAKNIQYF
d_call: -; j_call: TRBJ2-7; v_call: TRBV5-4; clone_size: few; cdr3_nt: TGTGCCAGCAGCTTGGTGGGTCAGCTGGACGAGCAGTACTTC; cdr3_aa: CASSLVGQLDEQYF
d_call: TRBD1; j_call: TRBJ2-7; v_call: TRBV18; clone_size: -; cdr3_nt: TGTGCCAGCTCGCTCGGACAGGGAGTCGATTACGAGCAGTACTTC; cdr3_aa: CASSLGQGVDYEQYF
d_call: TRBD2; j_call: TRBJ2-1; v_call: TRBV7-3; clone_size: -; cdr3_nt: TGTGCCAGCAGCTCGACTAGCGGGACACTCAATGAGCAGTTCTTC; cdr3_aa: CASSSTSGTLNEQFF
d_call: -; j_call: TRBJ2-5; v_call: TRBV4-1; clone_size: -; cdr3_nt: TGCGCCAGCAGCCCCACAGGGTACCAAGAGACCCAGTACTTC; cdr3_aa: CASSPTGYQETQYF
d_call: -; j_call: TRBJ1-5; v_call: TRBV6-4; clone_size: -; cdr3_nt: TGTGCCAGCAGTGCGGCCAGTGAGCAGCCCCAGCATTTT; cdr3_aa: CASSAASEQPQHF
d_call: -; j_call: TRBJ1-3; v_call: TRBV5-1; clone_size: -; cdr3_nt: TGCGCCAGCACCGGGTCCCCGAGCTCTGGAAACACCATATATTTT; cdr3_aa: CASTGSPSSGNTIYF
d_call: TRBD2; j_call: TRBJ2-7; v_call: TRBV5-4; clone_size: -; cdr3_nt: TGTGCCAGCAGCTCGGGACTAGCGGGAGTCGCCTACGAGCAGTACTTC; cdr3_aa: CASSSGLAGVAYEQYF
d_call: TRBD1; j_call: TRBJ1-3; v_call: TRBV9; clone_size: -; cdr3_nt: TGTGCCAGCAGCGCCTCAGGGGGCGGAAACACCATATATTTT; cdr3_aa: CASSASGGGNTIYF
d_call: -; j_call: TRBJ2-5; v_call: TRBV25-1; clone_size: -; cdr3_nt: TGTGCCAGCAGTGGGCCGGGTCAAGAGACCCAGTACTTC; cdr3_aa: CASSGPGQETQYF
d_call: -; j_call: TRBJ1-2; v_call: TRBV7-3; clone_size: -; cdr3_nt: TGTGCCAGCAGCCCGACAACAGGGTCCTATGGCTACACCTTC; cdr3_aa: CASSPTTGSYGYTF
d_call: -; j_call: TRBJ2-3; v_call: TRBV6-4; clone_size: few; cdr3_nt: TGTGCCAGCAGTGCAGGTTCTAGCACAGATACGCAGTATTTT; cdr3_aa: CASSAGSSTDTQYF
d_call: -; j_call: TRBJ1-3; v_call: TRBV28; clone_size: -; cdr3_nt: TGTGCCAGCAGTTTCGGGGGGCCGATTGACTCTGGAAACACCATATATTTT; cdr3_aa: CASSFGGPIDSGNTIYF
d_call: -; j_call: TRBJ1-2; v_call: TRBV28; clone_size: few; cdr3_nt: TGTGCCAGCAGGGGGGCGGTGCGGGCGACTCTAAACTATGGCTACACCTTC; cdr3_aa: CASRGAVRATLNYGYTF
d_call: -; j_call: TRBJ2-6; v_call: TRBV6-1; clone_size: -; cdr3_nt: TGTGCCAGCAGTGAAAAGAGCTCTGGGGCCAACGTCCTGACTTTC; cdr3_aa: CASSEKSSGANVLTF
d_call: TRBD2; j_call: TRBJ2-2; v_call: TRBV27; clone_size: few; cdr3_nt: TGTGCCAGCAGTTACCGGCGGGGGACCGGGGAGCTGTTTTTT; cdr3_aa: CASSYRRGTGELFF
d_call: -; j_call: TRBJ2-1; v_call: TRBV5-4; clone_size: few; cdr3_nt: TGTGCCAGCAGCGATAAGCGACGGGGGAATGAGCAGTTCTTC; cdr3_aa: CASSDKRRGNEQFF
d_call: TRBD1; j_call: TRBJ2-7; v_call: TRBV19; clone_size: -; cdr3_nt: TGTGCCAGTAGTGCACAGGGGGCGGGCTCCTACGAGCAGTACTTC; cdr3_aa: CASSAQGAGSYEQYF
d_call: -; j_call: TRBJ2-3; v_call: TRBV4-1; clone_size: -; cdr3_nt: TGCGCCAGCAGCCCCGGGAGTGCAGATACGCAGTATTTT; cdr3_aa: CASSPGSADTQYF
d_call: TRBD2; j_call: TRBJ2-7; v_call: TRBV6-1; clone_size: -; cdr3_nt: TGTGCCAGCAGTGGAGAGCTAGCGGGCGCCTCCTACGAGCAGTACTTC; cdr3_aa: CASSGELAGASYEQYF
d_call: -; j_call: TRBJ2-7; v_call: TRBV6-5; clone_size: -; cdr3_nt: TGTGCCAGCAGTACTGGGACGGGTTCCTACGAGCAGTACTTC; cdr3_aa: CASSTGTGSYEQYF
d_call: -; j_call: TRBJ1-3; v_call: TRBV6-5; clone_size: few; cdr3_nt: TGTGCCAGCAGTTACTCGACTGGAATAGGTGGAAACACCATATATTTT; cdr3_aa: CASSYSTGIGGNTIYF
d_call: -; j_call: TRBJ2-6; v_call: TRBV28; clone_size: -; cdr3_nt: TGTGCCAGCAGTGACCAGGGGTATGGGGCCAACGTCCTGACTTTC; cdr3_aa: CASSDQGYGANVLTF
d_call: -; j_call: TRBJ2-3; v_call: TRBV7-2; clone_size: -; cdr3_nt: TGTGCCAGCAGCTCCCCGGATACGCAGTATTTT; cdr3_aa: CASSSPDTQYF
d_call: TRBD2; j_call: TRBJ2-1; v_call: TRBV6-1; clone_size: -; cdr3_nt: TGTGCCAGCAGTGGGGGGACTAGCGGGAGGAGTGAGCAGTTCTTC; cdr3_aa: CASSGGTSGRSEQFF
d_call: TRBD1; j_call: TRBJ1-5; v_call: TRBV28; clone_size: -; cdr3_nt: TGTGCCAGCAGTTACCGGGGACAGGCCAGCCATCAGCCCCAGCATTTT; cdr3_aa: CASSYRGQASHQPQHF
d_call: TRBD2; j_call: TRBJ2-5; v_call: TRBV27; clone_size: few; cdr3_nt: TGTGCCAGCAGGCTGACTAGCGGGAGGGGAGAGACCCAGTACTTC; cdr3_aa: CASRLTSGRGETQYF
d_call: -; j_call: TRBJ2-3; v_call: TRBV7-9; clone_size: -; cdr3_nt: TGTGCCAGCAGCTTAGCGGGGGGACTGTTCACAGATACGCAGTATTTT; cdr3_aa: CASSLAGGLFTDTQYF
d_call: -; j_call: TRBJ2-7; v_call: TRBV30; clone_size: -; cdr3_nt: TGTGCCTGGAAACGATCCCCGGCCGCCTACGAGCAGTACTTC; cdr3_aa: CAWKRSPAAYEQYF